This is a list of T cell receptor beta chains from one sample in a study of blood T cell repertoires in COVID-19. The table came from immunoSEQ multiplex PCR; TCRdb's copy has only in-frame clones and leaves some out. The repertoire holds over 200,000 clones, with about 85% as singletons. Sequencing was done on a sample of peripheral blood. The receptors shown here come from a woman older than 75 with acute or convalescent COVID-19. Both conserved end residues are part of each CDR3. Fields, in order: V gene, clone size, CDR3 length, J gene, D gene, CDR3 protein, CDR3 DNA. The D gene is left open where the match is weak. The listing skips clone size in some rows; elsewhere it reads once, few, many or a size class.

TRBV6-5	-	13	TRBJ1-2	TRBD1	CASRGQGNYGYTF	TGTGCCAGCAGGGGACAGGGCAACTATGGCTACACCTTC
TRBV14	-	11	TRBJ1-2	-	CASSQGGGYTF	TGTGCCAGCAGCCAAGGCGGCGGCTACACCTTC
TRBV18	-	14	TRBJ1-2	TRBD1	CASSPDKQGAGYTF	TGTGCCAGCTCACCGGACAAACAGGGGGCTGGCTACACCTTC
TRBV11-2	once	16	TRBJ2-5	-	CASSFTPGGARETQYF	TGTGCCAGCAGCTTCACCCCCGGCGGGGCCCGGGAGACCCAGTACTTC
TRBV15	-	17	TRBJ1-5	-	CATSRARSQGGHQPQHF	TGTGCCACCAGCAGAGCCCGATCGCAGGGAGGCCATCAGCCCCAGCATTTT
TRBV6-6	few	16	TRBJ2-1	TRBD2	CASSPPLAGGSNEQFF	TGTGCCAGCAGTCCCCCCCTAGCGGGAGGATCCAATGAGCAGTTCTTC
TRBV6-5	-	16	TRBJ1-5	-	CASSSGGVYSNQPQHF	TGTGCCAGCAGTTCCGGGGGGGTTTATAGCAATCAGCCCCAGCATTTT
TRBV7-2	-	15	TRBJ2-1	TRBD2	CASSLGLAGGDEQFF	TGTGCCAGCAGCTTGGGACTAGCGGGAGGAGATGAGCAGTTCTTC
TRBV6-5	-	14	TRBJ1-1	TRBD1	CASSRGQGDTEAFF	TGTGCCAGCAGCCGCGGACAGGGGGACACTGAAGCTTTCTTT
TRBV7-8	-	14	TRBJ2-5	TRBD1	CASSVGQGFETQYF	TGTGCCAGCAGCGTGGGACAGGGTTTTGAGACCCAGTACTTC
TRBV5-1	-	14	TRBJ2-5	TRBD2	CASSNLAGQETQYF	TGCGCCAGCAGTAATCTAGCGGGGCAAGAGACCCAGTACTTC
TRBV23-1	-	14	TRBJ2-1	-	CASSSKPAANEQFF	TGCGCCAGCAGTTCTAAACCGGCGGCGAATGAGCAGTTCTTC
TRBV14	-	18	TRBJ2-7	TRBD2	CASSQVGLAGGRTYEQYF	TGTGCCAGCAGCCAAGTCGGATTAGCGGGAGGGCGCACCTACGAGCAGTACTTC
TRBV5-1	few	16	TRBJ1-6	-	CASSFGGSSYNSPLHF	TGCGCCAGCAGCTTTGGCGGAAGCTCCTATAATTCACCCCTCCACTTT
TRBV6-1	-	16	TRBJ2-5	-	CASSDHVGGSGETQYF	TGTGCCAGCAGTGACCATGTTGGGGGCTCTGGGGAGACCCAGTACTTC